These T cell receptor beta chains were read from a single sample in a study of T cells in Graves' hyperthyroidism and ophthalmopathy. TCRdb fed the multiplex PCR reads into MiXCR, producing one record per CDR3 protein. Seen here are under 250,000 distinct CDR3 sequences, approximately 25% observed once, and the top ten hold roughly 35%. The specimen sequenced was blood. All receptors derive from a woman aged 40 to 55 with Graves' ophthalmopathy. CDR3s include the opening cysteine and the closing phenylalanine or tryptophan. The D gene is left open where the match is weak. Expanded clones are given a class, and other clones once, few, many or no size at all.

j_call d_call v_call clone_size cdr3_aa cdr3_nt
TRBJ2-6 - TRBV18 - CASSRLVSGANVLTF TGTGCCAGCTCACGTCTGGTCTCTGGGGCCAACGTCCTGACTTTC
TRBJ1-1 TRBD1 TRBV7-3 many CASSSTGVDTEAFF TGTGCCAGCAGCTCTACAGGGGTTGATACTGAAGCTTTCTTT
TRBJ2-7 TRBD2 TRBV3-1 many CASSPGGSGIIHEQYF TGTGCCAGCAGCCCCGGGGGGAGCGGGATCATTCACGAGCAGTACTTC
TRBJ2-7 TRBD2 TRBV19 many CASSAGRPPYEQYF TGTGCCAGTAGCGCCGGGAGGCCACCCTACGAGCAGTACTTC
TRBJ2-2 - TRBV24-1 few CATSDERGDRETTGELFF TGTGCCACCAGTGATGAGAGGGGGGATAGGGAGACCACCGGGGAGCTGTTTTTT
TRBJ2-5 - TRBV20-1 - CSGQLVETQYF TGCAGTGGCCAGTTAGTGGAAACCCAGTACTTC
TRBJ2-5 - TRBV7-9 many CASSLEGSFLQETQYF TGTGCCAGCAGCTTAGAAGGGTCCTTTCTCCAAGAGACCCAGTACTTC
TRBJ1-5 - TRBV19 - CASSPQGSGYQPQHF TGTGCCAGTAGTCCGCAGGGATCGGGGTATCAGCCCCAGCATTTT
TRBJ2-5 - TRBV18 many CASSPFWDQETQYF TGTGCCAGCTCACCGTTCTGGGATCAAGAGACCCAGTACTTC
TRBJ2-5 - TRBV7-6 many CASTHWAGQETQYF TGTGCCAGCACGCATTGGGCAGGCCAAGAGACCCAGTACTTC
TRBJ2-2 TRBD1 TRBV5-1 many CASSLTTGATGELFF TGCGCCAGCAGCTTAACGACAGGGGCCACCGGGGAGCTGTTTTTT